The T cell receptor (beta chain) under discussion was sequenced for a study of T cell responses to AZD1222 COVID-19 vaccine. Study outcomes and limitations: CD4 TCRs linked to vaccination spanned spike, dominating at 160-218 and 743-854. The peak T cell response came first, and repertoires were sampled only after it.

This clone has just one count. Its antigen is as yet unknown. Germline V gives CDR1 SGHRS, CDR2 YFSETQ. Trimming cost V 4 bases and J 6 bases, with 17 bases left between them. This CDR3 contains 15 residues. Generated by immunoSEQ multiplex PCR, the TCRdb table keeps only in-frame clones and is missing some. The sample lists 95,000 to 150,000 clones, 80% to 90% occurring once. This chain joins TRBV5-1 and TRBJ1-3, with D uncertain. The sample was peripheral blood, taken on day 0 of AZD1222 vaccination. This sequence was found in an adult in good health. The CDR3 coding sequence is TGCGCCAGCAGCACCCCGTGGTCCGGGGAAAACACCATATATTTT. This encodes CASSTPWSGENTIYF.